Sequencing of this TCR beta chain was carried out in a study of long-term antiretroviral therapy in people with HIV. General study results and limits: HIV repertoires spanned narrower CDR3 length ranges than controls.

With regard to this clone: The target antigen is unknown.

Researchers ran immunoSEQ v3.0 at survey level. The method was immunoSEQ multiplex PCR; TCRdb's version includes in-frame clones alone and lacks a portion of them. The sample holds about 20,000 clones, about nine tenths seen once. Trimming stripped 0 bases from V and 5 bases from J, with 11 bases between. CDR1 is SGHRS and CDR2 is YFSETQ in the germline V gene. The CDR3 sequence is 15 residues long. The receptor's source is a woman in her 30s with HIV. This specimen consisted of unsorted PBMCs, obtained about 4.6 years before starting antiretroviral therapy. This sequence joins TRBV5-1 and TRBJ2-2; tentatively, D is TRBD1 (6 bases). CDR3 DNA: TGCGCCAGCAGCTTGGGCCAGGGGATAACCGGGGAGCTGTTTTTT. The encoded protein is CASSLGQGITGELFF.